These 8 T cell receptor beta chains were all obtained from the same sample, sequenced in a study of patients and donors after allogeneic stem cell transplantation. TCRdb ran MiXCR on the RT-PCR reads and lists one entry per CDR3 protein. The sample lists 920,000 or so distinct CDR3 sequences, 18% occurring once. The sequenced sample consisted of blood, either unsorted or a sorted T cell fraction (not recorded which). The receptors derive from a human donor who was either an allogeneic HSCT recipient or a stem cell or donor lymphocyte infusion donor (not recorded which). It is not recorded whose cells these are; they may come from a transplant donor.

This clonotype was observed many times. The chain couples TRBV12-3 or TRBV12-4 to TRBJ1-2; D ambiguous. V lost 4 bases and J 7 bases, leaving 13 bases between the germline ends. The CDR3 covers 13 residues. The CDR3 region has the DNA TGTGCCAGCAGTTACGCGCCCAGAGGTGGCTACACCTTC. Protein: CASSYAPRGGYTF.

This clonotype came up a few times. The V call is TRBV24-1, the J call TRBJ2-1; the D gene is possibly TRBD2 (5 bases). CDR3 length: 15 residues. Looked up from germline, CDR1 is KGHDR and CDR2 is SFDVKD. The ends were cut back, 3 bases at V and 0 bases at J, with 8 bases in the middle. This CDR3 reads CATSDRRISYNEQFF. In DNA form, the CDR3 reads TGTGCCACCAGTGATAGGAGGATCTCCTACAATGAGCAGTTCTTC.

This chain's CDR3 is CASSLVQGSGNIQYF. The CDR3 DNA reads TGCGCCAGCAGCTTGGTTCAGGGGTCGGGAAACATTCAGTACTTC. The V call is TRBV5-1, the J call TRBJ2-4; possibly TRBD1 for D (6 bases). Trimming shortened V by 0 bases and J by 6 bases, and 13 bases separated the two germline ends. Germline lookup yields CDR1 SGHRS and CDR2 YFSETQ. The CDR3 extends over 15 amino acids. Full variable domain (rest looked up from reference TRBV5-1 and TRBJ2-4): KAGVTQTPRYLIKTRGQQVTLSCSPISGHRSVSWYQQTPGQGLQFLFEYFSETQRNKGNFPGRFSGRQFSNSRSEMNVSTLELGDSALYLCASSLVQGSGNIQYFGAGTRLSVL.

The V gene is TRBV4-1, the J gene TRBJ2-3; TRBD2 aligns across 9 bases. Trimming at V came to 1 base and at J to 0 bases, leaving 5 bases not matched to a gene. The germline V gene has CDR1 MGHRA and CDR2 YSYEKL. The CDR3 spans 17 residues. The CDR3 sequence: CASSQGASGDSTDTQYF. The CDR3 nucleotides read TGCGCCAGCAGCCAAGGCGCTAGCGGGGACAGCACAGATACGCAGTATTTT.

This clonotype turned up a few times. The chain couples TRBV7-8 to TRBJ1-1; D remains ambiguous. With 1 base removed from V and 3 bases from J, the gap between germline ends came to 9 bases. This CDR3 has 14 residues. The germline V gene encodes CDR1 SGHVS and CDR2 FQNEAQ. CDR3 nucleotides: TGTGCCAGCAGCTTAGAGGTTCCCCACACTGAAGCTTTCTTT. Translated: CASSLEVPHTEAFF.

The V and J genes are TRBV28 and TRBJ2-5; 10 bases map to TRBD2. The CDR3 length is 17 residues. Germline loops: CDR1 MDHEN, CDR2 SYDVKM. V shed 5 bases and J 4 bases; nucleotides not matched to a gene: 13. The CDR3 loop reads CASSPTTPSGRAETQYF. CDR3 sequence (DNA): TGTGCCAGCAGTCCTACCACCCCTAGCGGGAGAGCAGAGACCCAGTACTTC. Supplemented by reference TRBV28 and TRBJ2-5, the full variable domain reads DVKVTQSSRYLVKRTGEKVFLECVQDMDHENMFWYRQDPGLGLRLIYFSYDVKMKEKGDIPEGYSVSREKKERFSLILESASTNQTSMYLCASSPTTPSGRAETQYFGPGTRLLVL.

This chain joins TRBV7-8 and TRBJ1-2, with D possibly being TRBD1 (5 bases). In germline, CDR1 is SGHVS, CDR2 FQNEAQ. The CDR3 contains 13 residues. Trimming stripped 7 bases from V and 8 bases from J, with 17 bases between. CDR3 DNA: TGTGCCAGCAACTGGGGGGGGGTTGGCGGCTACACCTTC. This codes for CASNWGGVGGYTF.

This chain uses TRBV11-2 with TRBJ1-2; 8 nucleotides match TRBD1. CDR3 length: 14 amino acids. V gave up 5 bases and J gave up 5 bases; unmatched junction bases: 7. Germline CDR1 and CDR2: SGHAT and FQNNGV. CDR3 in amino acids: CASSDRTGKYGYTF. CDR3 sequence (DNA): TGTGCCAGCAGCGACCGGACAGGGAAGTATGGCTACACCTTC. The full variable domain, its missing parts supplied by reference TRBV11-2 and TRBJ1-2, is EAGVAQSPRYKIIEKRQSVAFWCNPISGHATLYWYQQILGQGPKLLIQFQNNGVVDDSQLPKDRFSAERLKGVDSTLKIQPAKLEDSAVYLCASSDRTGKYGYTFGSGTRLTVV.